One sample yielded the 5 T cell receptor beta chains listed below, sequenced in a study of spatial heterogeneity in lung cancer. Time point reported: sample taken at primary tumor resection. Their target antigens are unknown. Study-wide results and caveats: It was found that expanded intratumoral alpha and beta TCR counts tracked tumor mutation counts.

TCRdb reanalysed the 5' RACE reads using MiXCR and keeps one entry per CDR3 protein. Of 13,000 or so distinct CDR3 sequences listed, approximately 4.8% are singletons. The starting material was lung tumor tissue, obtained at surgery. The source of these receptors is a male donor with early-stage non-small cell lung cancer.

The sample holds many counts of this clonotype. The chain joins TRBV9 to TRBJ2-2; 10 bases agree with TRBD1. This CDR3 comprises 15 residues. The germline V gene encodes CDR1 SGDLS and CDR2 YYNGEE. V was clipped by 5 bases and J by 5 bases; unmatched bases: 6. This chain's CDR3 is CASSSGTGVTGELFF. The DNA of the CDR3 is TGTGCCAGCAGTTCCGGGACAGGGGTTACCGGGGAGCTGTTTTTT. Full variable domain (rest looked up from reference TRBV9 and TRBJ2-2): DSGVTQTPKHLITATGQRVTLRCSPRSGDLSVYWYQQSLDQGLQFLIQYYNGEERAKGNILERFSAQQFPDLHSELNLSSLELGDSALYFCASSSGTGVTGELFFGEGSRLTVL.

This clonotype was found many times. The CDR3 bases are TGTGCCAGCAGTAAGTTGGAACAATGGGATACGCAGTATTTT. This sequence encodes CASSKLEQWDTQYF. The gene calls are TRBV6-5 and TRBJ2-3; D unclear. The CDR3 is made up of 14 amino acids. V was pared by 5 bases and J by 6 bases, with 15 bases between. Germline CDR1 is MNHEY and CDR2 is SVGAGI.

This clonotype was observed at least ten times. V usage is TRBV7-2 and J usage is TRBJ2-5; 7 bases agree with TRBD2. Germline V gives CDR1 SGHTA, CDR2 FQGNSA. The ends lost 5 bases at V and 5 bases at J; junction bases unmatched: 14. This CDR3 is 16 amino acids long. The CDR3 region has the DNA TGTGCCAGCAGCCTACCGCCTACTAGCGCTGGGGAGACCCAGTACTTC. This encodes CASSLPPTSAGETQYF. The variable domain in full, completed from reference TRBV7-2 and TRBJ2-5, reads GAGVSQSPSNKVTEKGKDVELRCDPISGHTALYWYRQSLGQGLEFLIYFQGNSAPDKSGLPSDRFSAERTGGSVSTLTIQRTQQEDSAVYLCASSLPPTSAGETQYFGPGTRLLVL.

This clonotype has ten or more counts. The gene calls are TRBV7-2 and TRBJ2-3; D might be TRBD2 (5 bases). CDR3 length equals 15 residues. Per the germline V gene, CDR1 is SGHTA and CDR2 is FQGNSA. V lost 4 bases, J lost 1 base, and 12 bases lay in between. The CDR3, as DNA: TGTGCCAGCAGCTATATCTTGGGAGGCACAGATACGCAGTATTTT. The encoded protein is CASSYILGGTDTQYF.

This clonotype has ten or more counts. In nucleotides, the CDR3 is TGTGCCAGCACCCGGGGGTTATGGGAGACCCAGTACTTC. Its translation: CASTRGLWETQYF. The gene calls are TRBV28 and TRBJ2-5, with a weak D call TRBD2 (6 bases). The germline V and J ends were trimmed by 7 bases and 5 bases, with 14 bases remaining between them. This CDR3 contains 13 residues. Germline CDR1 and CDR2: MDHEN and SYDVKM.